Each of the 15 T cell receptor beta chains below was sequenced from the same sample in a study of OX40 agonist ivuxolimab in advanced cancers. Clones were read by immunoSEQ multiplex PCR, and TCRdb kept only the in-frame ones, dropping some. This sample yields approximately 70,000 clones, of which over 80% are seen a single time; around 6.3% belongs to the top ten. The sample consisted of CD4+ or CD8+ T cells sorted from blood, taken in a trial of the OX40 agonist ivuxolimab. Every receptor here comes from an adult with an advanced solid tumor such as melanoma, head and neck, liver or kidney cancer.

J is TRBJ1-5 and V is TRBV2; maybe TRBD1 (5 bases). CDR1 and CDR2 (germline): SNHLY, FYNNEI. The CDR3 consists of 15 residues. Between the trimmed V and J ends, which lost 7 bases and 3 bases, there was a span of 16 bases. As DNA, the CDR3 is TGTGCCAGCAACGCGGGGGTTGCTGACAATCAGCCCCAGCATTTT. This translates into CASNAGVADNQPQHF.

The chain has TRBV9 and TRBJ2-2; D possibly corresponds to TRBD2 (6 bases). CDR3 length: 18 residues. Deletions cut 4 bases from V and 0 bases from J, with 19 bases between. Germline V gene sequence: CDR1 SGDLS, CDR2 YYNGEE. The CDR3 DNA reads as TGTGCCAGCAGCCCTTGGGGTAGCGGCAACACGAACACCGGGGAGCTGTTTTTT. Its translation: CASSPWGSGNTNTGELFF.

The CDR3 nucleotides are TGTGCCAGCAGCGCTCGGGGTTACAATGAGCAGTTCTTC. Translated: CASSARGYNEQFF. The chain is built from TRBV7-6 and TRBJ2-1, with D possibly TRBD2 on 5 matching bases. Germline V gene sequence: CDR1 SGHVS, CDR2 FNYEAQ. V dropped 5 bases and J dropped 4 bases, with 9 bases sitting between them. CDR3 length: 13 residues. Based on the CDR3 plus reference TRBV7-6 and TRBJ2-1, the full variable domain is GAGVSQSPRYKVTKRGQDVALRCDPISGHVSLYWYRQALGQGPEFLTYFNYEAQQDKSGLPNDRFSAERPEGSISTLTIQRTEQRDSAMYRCASSARGYNEQFFGPGTRLTVL.

J is TRBJ2-3 and V is TRBV28; D unresolved. This CDR3 is 11 amino acids long. V was cut by 5 bases and J by 6 bases, with 6 bases left in between. Germline V gene lookup returns CDR1 MDHEN and CDR2 SYDVKM. CDR3 sequence: CASSIMDTQYF. DNA for the CDR3: TGTGCCAGCAGTATAATGGATACGCAGTATTTT. Full variable domain (rest looked up from reference TRBV28 and TRBJ2-3): DVKVTQSSRYLVKRTGEKVFLECVQDMDHENMFWYRQDPGLGLRLIYFSYDVKMKEKGDIPEGYSVSREKKERFSLILESASTNQTSMYLCASSIMDTQYFGPGTRLTVL.

The V and J genes are TRBV19 and TRBJ2-3, with 7 bases matching TRBD2. The trim removed 2 bases at V and 2 bases at J, leaving 7 bases unmatched. CDR3 length: 16 residues. Looked up from germline, CDR1 is LNHDA and CDR2 is SQIVND (reference sequence). CDR3 in DNA: TGTGCCAGTAGTATATGGGGAGGGGACCTCACAGATACGCAGTATTTT. It yields the protein CASSIWGGDLTDTQYF.

The gene calls are TRBV30 and TRBJ1-3; D unresolved. In germline, CDR1 is GTSNPN, CDR2 SVGIG (reference sequence). The CDR3 runs to 14 residues. V was trimmed by 0 bases and J by 8 bases, leaving 14 bases between them. CDR3 protein: CAWSVAASADTIYF. Here the CDR3 DNA reads TGTGCCTGGAGTGTGGCAGCCTCAGCGGACACCATATATTTT.

The DNA for the CDR3 is TGTGCCAGCAGTTTATGGGGGTCTGGGAAGGGCGAGCAGTACTTC. Encoded protein: CASSLWGSGKGEQYF. The chain employs TRBV27 and TRBJ2-7; either TRBD1 or TRBD2 may fit D (5 bases each). The germline CDR1 and CDR2 sequences are MNHEY and SMNVEV (reference sequence). V lost 1 base and J lost 6, with 16 bases in between. The CDR3 is 15 amino acids.

The chain employs TRBV27 and TRBJ2-1, with 9 bases lining up with TRBD1. The germline CDR1 and CDR2 sequences are MNHEY and SMNVEV (reference sequence). J lost 7 bases, V lost 2 bases, and 6 bases had no gene match. The CDR3 is 15 amino acids. CDR3 sequence (DNA): TGTGCCAGCAGTTTAACTGGGACAGGGAGGAATGAGCAGTTCTTC. Its protein is CASSLTGTGRNEQFF.

This chain connects TRBV11-3 to TRBJ2-1, with D tentatively TRBD2 (5 bases). V was clipped by 4 bases and J by 5 bases, with 9 bases between them. The CDR3 has 13 residues. CDR1 is SGHNT, CDR2 YENEEA, per germline. DNA for the CDR3: TGTGCCAGCAGCTCCCGGGATAACAATGAGCAGTTCTTC. Translated: CASSSRDNNEQFF.

V and J are TRBV13 and TRBJ2-7, with D maybe TRBD1 (6 bases). Trimming stripped 0 bases from V and 5 bases from J, with 8 bases between. The CDR3 extends over 13 amino acids. Germline lookup yields CDR1 PRHDT and CDR2 FYEKMQ (reference sequence). CDR3: CASSLGRGDEQYF. The CDR3 DNA follows: TGTGCCAGCAGCTTAGGCAGGGGTGACGAGCAGTACTTC.

The J gene is TRBJ1-1, the V gene TRBV15; maybe TRBD1 (5 bases). Germline V lookup: CDR1 LNHNV, CDR2 YYDKDF (reference sequence). The CDR3 runs 16 residues. V was trimmed by 0 bases and J by 5 bases, leaving 16 bases between them. The CDR3 spells CATSRDKDGGETEAFF. CDR3 nucleotides: TGTGCCACCAGCAGAGATAAGGACGGGGGGGAGACTGAAGCTTTCTTT.

This clone was recorded many times. The J gene is TRBJ1-2, the V gene TRBV7-9; 7 positions agree with TRBD1. The CDR3 loop spans 16 amino acids. Per germline, CDR1 SEHNR and CDR2 FQNEAQ (reference sequence). Germline trimming cut 4 bases from V and 7 bases from J; bases unmatched to any gene: 15. The CDR3 nucleotides read TGTGCCAGCAGCTCCGCGACAGGGACTTTAGTGGGTGGCTACACCTTC. Translation: CASSSATGTLVGGYTF.

The gene calls are TRBV14 and TRBJ1-1, with D possibly matching TRBD1 (5 bases). Germline CDR1 reads SGHDN; CDR2 reads FVKESK. This CDR3 comprises 13 residues. The V end lost 0 bases, the J end lost 7 bases, and 9 bases lay between the germline ends. CDR3 amino acids: CASSQDETVEAFF. The CDR3 region has the DNA TGTGCCAGCAGCCAAGATGAGACAGTTGAAGCTTTCTTT.

The V and J genes are TRBV19 and TRBJ1-5; the D gene is possibly TRBD1 (5 bases). Germline V gene lookup returns CDR1 LNHDA and CDR2 SQIVND (reference sequence). Trimming left V 3 bases short and J 6 bases short, with 18 bases between. The CDR3 loop spans 16 amino acids. The CDR3: CASSIATGWGGQPQHF. In DNA form, the CDR3 reads TGTGCCAGTAGTATCGCTACAGGTTGGGGAGGTCAGCCCCAGCATTTT.

V and J are TRBV11-2 and TRBJ1-1; the D gene is possibly TRBD1 (5 bases). Germline V gives CDR1 SGHAT, CDR2 FQNNGV. The CDR3 length is 15 residues. The ends were cut back, 6 bases at V and 6 bases at J, with 20 bases in the middle. CDR3 sequence (DNA): TGTGCCAGCAGATTGACCGCCGACGTCAGGGCTGAAGCTTTCTTT. The encoded protein is CASRLTADVRAEAFF.